This T cell receptor beta chain was retrieved from a study of beta chain features in type 1 diabetes. Findings of the study overall: More deletions and fewer insertions at VDJ junctions were seen in type 1 diabetes patients. Sampled from patients, naive, central memory and Treg TCRB repertoires appeared more similar than those sampled from healthy donors.

Reverse transcription of all isolated RNA meant that expressed TCRB transcripts were sequenced. TCRdb's copy holds only in-frame clones and misses some; the assay was immunoSEQ multiplex PCR. This repertoire shows about 24,000 clones, 55% to 75% found once; its top ten account for 2% to 2.5%. The germline V gene has CDR1 MNHEY and CDR2 SVGAGI. The ends were cut back, 5 bases at V and 8 bases at J, with 18 bases in the middle. The CDR3 spans 15 residues. Note on this clone: Its target is not known.

Each of the CD4+ naive, central memory, regulatory and stem cell-like memory populations was sorted via CD45RO/CCR7/CD25/CD127/CD95/CD27. The genes are TRBV6-5 and TRBJ2-2; possibly TRBD2 for D (5 bases). The source material was Tregs from blood. This TCR came from a woman in her thirties or forties in good health. In DNA form, the CDR3 reads TGTGCCAGCAGTGGGGAAATTCTAGCTGAGGGGGAGCTGTTTTTT. Translated, it gives CASSGEILAEGELFF.